This TCR beta chain emerged from a study of CD8 T cells in Susac syndrome. With random hexamers, reverse transcription was performed on roughly 0.5 to 1 ug of RNA. Across 54 Vbeta and 13 Jbeta, immunoSEQ multiplex PCR amplified TCR beta CDR3. TCRdb recomputed calls from the immunoSEQ multiplex PCR reads with MiXCR, one row per CDR3 protein. The sample yields under 200,000 distinct CDR3 sequences, about 91% seen once. Both CD4+ and CD8+ T cells were negatively isolated, and TEMRA cells underwent FACS enrichment. The TCR was taken from a human donor with Susac syndrome. The specimen sequenced was CD4+ T cells from PBMCs.

This CDR3 is CASSFRGLSGNTIYF. The CDR3 DNA follows: TGTGCCAGCAGCTTCCGTGGTCTCTCTGGAAACACCATATATTTT. The V and J genes are TRBV5-6 and TRBJ1-3; D is unresolved. Germline CDR1 is SGHDT and CDR2 is YYEEEE. V was trimmed by 2 bases and J by 0 bases, leaving 9 bases between them. This CDR3 is built from 15 residues.